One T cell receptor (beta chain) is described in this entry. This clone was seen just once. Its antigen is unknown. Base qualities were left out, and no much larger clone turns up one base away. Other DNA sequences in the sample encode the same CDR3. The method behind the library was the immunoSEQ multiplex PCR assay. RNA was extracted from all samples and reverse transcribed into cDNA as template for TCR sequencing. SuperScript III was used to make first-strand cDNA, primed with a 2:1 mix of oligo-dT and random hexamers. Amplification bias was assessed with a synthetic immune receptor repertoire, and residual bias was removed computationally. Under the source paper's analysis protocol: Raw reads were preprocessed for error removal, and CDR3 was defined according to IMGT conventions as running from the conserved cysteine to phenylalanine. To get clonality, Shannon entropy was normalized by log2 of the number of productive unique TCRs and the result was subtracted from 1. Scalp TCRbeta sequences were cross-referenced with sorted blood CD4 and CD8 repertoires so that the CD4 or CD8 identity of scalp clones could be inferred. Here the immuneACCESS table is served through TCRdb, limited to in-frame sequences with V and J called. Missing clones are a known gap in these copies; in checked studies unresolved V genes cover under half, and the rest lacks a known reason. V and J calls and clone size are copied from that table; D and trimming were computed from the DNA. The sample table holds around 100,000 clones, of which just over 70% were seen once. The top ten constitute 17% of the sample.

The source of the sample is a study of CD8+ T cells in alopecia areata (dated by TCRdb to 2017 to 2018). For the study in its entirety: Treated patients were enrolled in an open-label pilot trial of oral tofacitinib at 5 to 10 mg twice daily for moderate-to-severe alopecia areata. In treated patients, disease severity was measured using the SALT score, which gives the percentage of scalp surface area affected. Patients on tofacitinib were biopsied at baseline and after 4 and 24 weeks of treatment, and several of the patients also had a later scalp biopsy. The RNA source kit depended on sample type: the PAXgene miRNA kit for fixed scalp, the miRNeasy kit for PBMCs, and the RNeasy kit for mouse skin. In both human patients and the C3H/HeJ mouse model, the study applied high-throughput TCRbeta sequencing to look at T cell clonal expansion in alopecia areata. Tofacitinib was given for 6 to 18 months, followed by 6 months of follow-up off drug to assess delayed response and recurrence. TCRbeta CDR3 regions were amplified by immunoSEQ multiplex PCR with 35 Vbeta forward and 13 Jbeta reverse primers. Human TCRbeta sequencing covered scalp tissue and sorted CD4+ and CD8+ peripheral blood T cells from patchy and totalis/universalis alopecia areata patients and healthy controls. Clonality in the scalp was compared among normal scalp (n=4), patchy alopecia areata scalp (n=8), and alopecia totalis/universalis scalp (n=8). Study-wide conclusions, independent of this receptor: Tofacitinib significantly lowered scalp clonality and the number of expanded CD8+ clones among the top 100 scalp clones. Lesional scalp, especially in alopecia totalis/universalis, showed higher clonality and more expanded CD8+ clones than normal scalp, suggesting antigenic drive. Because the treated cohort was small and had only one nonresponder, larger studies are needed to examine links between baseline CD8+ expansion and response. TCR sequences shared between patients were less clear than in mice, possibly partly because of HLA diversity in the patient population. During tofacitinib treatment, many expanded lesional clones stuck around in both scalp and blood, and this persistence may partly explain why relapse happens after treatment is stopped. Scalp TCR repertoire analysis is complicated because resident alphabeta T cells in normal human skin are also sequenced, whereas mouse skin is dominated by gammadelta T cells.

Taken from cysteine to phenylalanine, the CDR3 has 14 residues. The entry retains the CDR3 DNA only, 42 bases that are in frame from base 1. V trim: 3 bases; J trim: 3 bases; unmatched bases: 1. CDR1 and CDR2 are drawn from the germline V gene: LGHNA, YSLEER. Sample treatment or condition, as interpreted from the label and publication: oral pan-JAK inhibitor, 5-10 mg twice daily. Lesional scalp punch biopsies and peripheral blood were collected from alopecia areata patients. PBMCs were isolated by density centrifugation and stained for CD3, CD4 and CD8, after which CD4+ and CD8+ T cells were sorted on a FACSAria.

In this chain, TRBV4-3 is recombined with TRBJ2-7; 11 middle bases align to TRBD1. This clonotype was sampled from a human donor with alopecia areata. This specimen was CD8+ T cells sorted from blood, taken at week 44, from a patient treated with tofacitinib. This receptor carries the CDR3 CASSQGQGDYEQYF. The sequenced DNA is TGCGCCAGCAGCCAGGGACAGGGGGACTACGAGCAGTACTTC.